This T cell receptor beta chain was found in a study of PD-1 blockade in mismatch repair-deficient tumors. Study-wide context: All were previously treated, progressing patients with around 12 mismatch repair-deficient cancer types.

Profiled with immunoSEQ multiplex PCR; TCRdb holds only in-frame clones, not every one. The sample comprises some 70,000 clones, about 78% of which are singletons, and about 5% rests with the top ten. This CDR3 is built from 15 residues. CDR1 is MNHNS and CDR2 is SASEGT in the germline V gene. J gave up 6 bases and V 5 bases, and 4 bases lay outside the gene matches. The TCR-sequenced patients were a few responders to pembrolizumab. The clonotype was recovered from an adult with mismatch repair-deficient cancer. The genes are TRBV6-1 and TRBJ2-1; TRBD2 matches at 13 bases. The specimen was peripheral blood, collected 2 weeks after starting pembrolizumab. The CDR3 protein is CASSRLAGGSNEQFF. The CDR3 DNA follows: TGTGCCAGCAGTCGACTAGCGGGAGGATCCAATGAGCAGTTCTTC.